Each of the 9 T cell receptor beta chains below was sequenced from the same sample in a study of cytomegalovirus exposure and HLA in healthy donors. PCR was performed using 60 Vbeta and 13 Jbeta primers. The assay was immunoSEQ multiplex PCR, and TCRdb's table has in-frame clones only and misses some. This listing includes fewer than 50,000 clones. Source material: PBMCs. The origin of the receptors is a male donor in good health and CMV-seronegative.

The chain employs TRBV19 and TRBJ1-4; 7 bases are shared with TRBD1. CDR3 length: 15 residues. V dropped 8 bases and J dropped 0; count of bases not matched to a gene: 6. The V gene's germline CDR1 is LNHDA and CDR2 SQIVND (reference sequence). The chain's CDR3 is CASAGGRATNEKLFF. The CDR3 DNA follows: TGTGCCAGTGCAGGGGGGCGGGCAACTAATGAAAAACTGTTTTTT.

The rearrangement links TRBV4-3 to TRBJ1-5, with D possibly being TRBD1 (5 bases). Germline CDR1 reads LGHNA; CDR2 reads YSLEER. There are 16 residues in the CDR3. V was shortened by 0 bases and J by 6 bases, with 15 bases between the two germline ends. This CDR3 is CASSQERGAASQPQHF. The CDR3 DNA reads TGCGCCAGCAGCCAAGAGCGTGGGGCAGCGAGTCAGCCCCAGCATTTT.

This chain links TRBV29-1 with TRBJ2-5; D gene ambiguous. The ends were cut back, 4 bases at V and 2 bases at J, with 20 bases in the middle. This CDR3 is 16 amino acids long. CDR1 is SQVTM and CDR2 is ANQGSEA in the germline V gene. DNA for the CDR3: TGCAGCGTTGGGCGGTTCTTACTGGGTGGGCAAGAGACCCAGTACTTC. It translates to CSVGRFLLGGQETQYF.

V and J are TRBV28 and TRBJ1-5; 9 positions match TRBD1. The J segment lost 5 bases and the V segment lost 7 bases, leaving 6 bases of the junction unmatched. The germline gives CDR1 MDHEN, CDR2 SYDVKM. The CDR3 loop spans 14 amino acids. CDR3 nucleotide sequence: TGTGCCAGCATTCGGGGACAGGGTGATCAGCCCCAGCATTTT. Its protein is CASIRGQGDQPQHF. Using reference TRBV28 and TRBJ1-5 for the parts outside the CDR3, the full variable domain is DVKVTQSSRYLVKRTGEKVFLECVQDMDHENMFWYRQDPGLGLRLIYFSYDVKMKEKGDIPEGYSVSREKKERFSLILESASTNQTSMYLCASIRGQGDQPQHFGDGTRLSIL.

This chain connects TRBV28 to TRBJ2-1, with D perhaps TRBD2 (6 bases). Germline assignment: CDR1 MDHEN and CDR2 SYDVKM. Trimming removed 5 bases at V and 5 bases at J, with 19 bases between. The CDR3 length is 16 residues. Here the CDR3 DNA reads TGTGCCAGCAGTAGGAGGGAGAATTGGTCCGACAATGAGCAGTTCTTC. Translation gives CASSRRENWSDNEQFF.

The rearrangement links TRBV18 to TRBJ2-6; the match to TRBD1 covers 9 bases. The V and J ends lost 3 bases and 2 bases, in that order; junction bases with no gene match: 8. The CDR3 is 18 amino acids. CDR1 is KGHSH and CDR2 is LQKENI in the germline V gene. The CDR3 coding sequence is TGTGCCAGCTCACCGGAGGACAGGGGACCGGCTGGGGCCAACGTCCTGACTTTC. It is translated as CASSPEDRGPAGANVLTF.

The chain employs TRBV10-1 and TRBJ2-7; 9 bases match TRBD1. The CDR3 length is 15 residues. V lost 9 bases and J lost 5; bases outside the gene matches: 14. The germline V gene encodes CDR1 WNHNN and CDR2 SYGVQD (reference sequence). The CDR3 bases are TGCGCCAGTATCTCCAGGGACAGGGAAACCAACGAGCAGTACTTC. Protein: CASISRDRETNEQYF.

CDR3 in DNA: TGTGCCAGTAGTCTCCGACAGATCCCCGGGGAGACCCAGTACTTC. It encodes CASSLRQIPGETQYF. V and J are TRBV19 and TRBJ2-5; D might be TRBD1 (5 bases). The CDR3 loop spans 15 amino acids. Trimming removed 5 bases at V and 5 bases at J, with 18 bases between. The germline V gene has CDR1 LNHDA and CDR2 SQIVND (reference sequence).

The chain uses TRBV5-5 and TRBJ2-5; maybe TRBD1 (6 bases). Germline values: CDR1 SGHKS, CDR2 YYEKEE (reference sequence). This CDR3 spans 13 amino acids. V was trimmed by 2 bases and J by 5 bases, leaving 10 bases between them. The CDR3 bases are TGTGCCAGCAGCTTCGGGACACGCGAGACCCAGTACTTC. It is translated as CASSFGTRETQYF.